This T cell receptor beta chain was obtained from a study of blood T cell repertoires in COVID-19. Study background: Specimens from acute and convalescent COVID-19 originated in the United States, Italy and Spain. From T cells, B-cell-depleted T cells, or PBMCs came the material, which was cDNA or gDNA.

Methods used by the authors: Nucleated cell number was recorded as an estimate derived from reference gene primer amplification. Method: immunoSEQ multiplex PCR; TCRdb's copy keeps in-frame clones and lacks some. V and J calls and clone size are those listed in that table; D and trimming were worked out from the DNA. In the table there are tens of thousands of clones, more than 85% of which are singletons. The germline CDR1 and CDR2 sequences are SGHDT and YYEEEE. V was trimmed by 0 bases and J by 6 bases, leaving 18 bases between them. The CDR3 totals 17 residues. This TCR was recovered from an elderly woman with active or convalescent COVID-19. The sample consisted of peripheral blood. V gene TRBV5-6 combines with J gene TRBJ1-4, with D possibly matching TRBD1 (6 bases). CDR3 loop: CASSLGRGVVVDEKLFF. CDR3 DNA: TGTGCCAGCAGCTTGGGCAGGGGAGTTGTAGTGGATGAAAAACTGTTTTTT.